The source of this T cell receptor (beta chain) is a study of T cell responses to AZD1222 COVID-19 vaccine. Points from the study as a whole: Increased Spike-specific TCR breadth and depth were observed after two AZD1222 doses. The study found vaccine-associated CD4 TCRs spanning spike, dominant at 160-218 and 743-854.

V gave up 2 bases and J gave up 8 bases, with 3 bases separating them. This CDR3 region has 11 residues. Second doses that came at about 4 or about 12 weeks were put together. Using immunoSEQ multiplex PCR, the repertoire was profiled, and TCRdb retains in-frame clones only, with some absent. This sample yields some 170,000 clones, of which 92% are seen a single time; 1.1% belongs to the top ten. This clone showed up just once. Its antigen remains unknown. The rearrangement links TRBV23-1 to TRBJ2-2; D is ambiguous. TRBV23-1 is an ORF, with its function uncertain. The input for sequencing was peripheral blood, taken 28 days after the second AZD1222 dose. The receptor was isolated from an adult who received the AZD1222 COVID-19 vaccine. The CDR3 reads CASSQGGELFF. The CDR3 DNA follows: TGCGCCAGCAGTCAAGGGGGGGAGCTGTTTTTT.